This T cell receptor (beta chain) was found in a study of neurological immune-mediated disorders. One entry per CDR3 protein results from TCRdb running MiXCR on the 5' RACE reads. Counted here are 55,000 to 75,000 distinct CDR3 sequences, about 5.2% occurring once; the ten biggest clones make up about 5.3%. In its sample, this clonotype was seen many times. This CDR3 contains 12 residues. Per germline, CDR1 ENHRY and CDR2 SYGVKD. The V segment lost 11 bases and the J segment 6 bases; nucleotides outside the gene matches: 8. The chain couples TRBV10-3 to TRBJ2-3, with 7 bases aligning to TRBD2. The specimen sequenced was PBMCs. The sequence derives from a human donor with multiple sclerosis. The donor label of this sample is uncertain. The CDR3 here is CAYGGSQDTQYF. The CDR3 DNA reads TGTGCCTACGGGGGGTCGCAGGATACGCAGTATTTT.